The next 4 T cell receptor beta chains were all read from a single sample in a study of T cell responses to AZD1222 COVID-19 vaccine. Repertoires were generated with immunoSEQ multiplex PCR, while TCRdb's copy carries only in-frame clones and drops some. The sample carries about 110,000 clones, roughly 88% recorded once. Material: peripheral blood, obtained on day 0 of AZD1222 vaccination. These receptors were obtained from an adult in good health.

This chain connects TRBV6-5 to TRBJ2-7; 10 nucleotides align to TRBD1. V shed 7 bases, J shed 11 bases, and the junction held 11 bases outside the gene matches. The germline V gene has CDR1 MNHEY and CDR2 SVGAGI. CDR3 length: 13 amino acids. CDR3 DNA: TGTGCCAGCACTCCCCCGGGACAGGGGTACGAGTACTTC. This sequence encodes CASTPPGQGYEYF.

The rearrangement links TRBV7-9 to TRBJ1-2; D is uncertain. V lost 2 bases to trimming and J lost 4 bases, with 8 bases between them. Looked up from germline, CDR1 is SEHNR and CDR2 is FQNEAQ (reference sequence). The CDR3 runs 13 residues. The CDR3 spells CASSLIGIYGYTF. CDR3 DNA: TGTGCCAGCAGCTTAATAGGGATCTATGGCTACACCTTC.

The V and J genes are TRBV11-2 and TRBJ1-3, with unresolved D. Trimming left V 5 bases short and J 0 bases short, with 2 bases between. Germline V lookup: CDR1 SGHAT, CDR2 FQNNGV. The CDR3 has 12 residues. CDR3: CASSRSGNTIYF. As DNA, the CDR3 is TGTGCCAGCAGCCGCTCTGGAAACACCATATATTTT.

The chain has TRBV6-5 and TRBJ1-6; 7 nucleotides agree with TRBD1. The junction had 3 bases not matched to a gene; V was cut back by 0 bases and J by 7 bases. The V gene's germline CDR1 is MNHEY and CDR2 SVGAGI. The CDR3 has 15 residues. The CDR3 coding sequence is TGTGCCAGCAGTTACTCTACAGGGGAGAATTCACCCCTCCACTTT. Protein product: CASSYSTGENSPLHF.